This T cell receptor beta chain was obtained from a study of identical twins (dated by TCRdb to the mid-2010s). The study in broad terms: The study deep-sequenced TCR alpha and beta repertoires from monozygotic twins, unrelated adults of various ages and cord blood to test whether fetal clonotypes persist. Replicate twin experiments were performed at different times using different library preparation protocols to rule out contamination.

Turning to this clonotype: What this receptor recognizes is not known. Base qualities are not recorded, but no much larger clone differs from it by a single base.

All donors were healthy Caucasians. Three pairs of female monozygotic twins, all aged about 18 to 30 years, were included in the twin cohort. Positive isolation kits from Invitrogen were used to isolate the CD4+ and CD8+ T cell populations. Preparation of the library involved 5' RACE. TCRdb lists the instrument as Illumina HiSeq 2000. A universal primer binding site was added through template switching, and the final cDNA carried a unique molecular identifier so that TCR cDNA molecules could be counted accurately. First-strand cDNA for TCR alpha and beta chains was synthesized from specific primers in the conserved constant-segment region. Each cDNA library was double barcoded, with a SMART-Mk sample barcode plus Illumina barcodes, to control for contamination. TruSeq adapter sequences along with Illumina sample barcodes were introduced in two successive PCR steps. The Illumina HiSeq platform was used with custom primers to sequence TCR alpha and beta cDNA libraries. Under the source paper's analysis protocol: Unique molecular identifiers were extracted from raw reads with MiGEC, and CDR3 positions were determined with MiXCR. Recombination models were inferred per individual with the repgenHMM and IGoR tools using an EM algorithm. Shared clonotype analysis was performed with the tcR package in R, normalizing sharing by the product of cloneset sizes. To study raw recombination free of thymic and clonal selection effects, out-of-frame nonproductive sequences were analyzed. The public reads were reprocessed in TCRdb via fastp at Q25 and MiXCR, keeping in-frame beta chains. One record per CDR3 amino acid sequence lists the most common genes and DNA. The V and J calls and clone size are TCRdb's, not the authors'. The sample table records around 530,000 distinct CDR3 sequences; roughly 15% of these occur just once. Of the sample, roughly 0.43% is held by the ten largest clones.

Including the terminal cysteine and phenylalanine, the CDR3 comprises 17 residues. Only CDR3 DNA remains: 51 bases, in frame from the first base. V trim: 1 base; J trim: 6 bases; unmatched bases: 14. Taken from the germline V gene, the CDR1 and CDR2 loops are SGHRS and YFSETQ. The research as a whole found: In beta out-of-frame sequences, excess twin sharing was weaker, because having fewer shared sequences lowered the signal-to-noise ratio. Because the same donors could not be followed over many years, conclusions were based on cross-sectional statistical analysis. Invariant T cells such as MAIT and iNKT could partly confound zero-insertion analyses, though diverse VJ usage argued against this for most clonotypes. Compared with coincidental sharing between unrelated individuals, an excess of low generation-probability sequences was observed among out-of-frame TCR alpha sequences shared between twins. In monozygotic twins, out-of-frame TCR alpha sharing was systematically underestimated by recombination models, although the models agreed with sharing between unrelated individuals. Fewer insertions were carried by abundant cord blood beta clonotypes; a weaker similar trend was observed in young adult naive repertoires, while no such trend was observed in memory repertoires.

The same specimen was also included in a second study, on yellow fever vaccine responses in identical twins. From that second study: According to the authors, in identical twins the way T cells responded to vaccination appeared partly convergent and partly personalized. Focusing on identical twins, the study followed the T cell clones that responded to the vaccine, and did so with precision.

The chain joins TRBV5-1 to TRBJ2-7, with 9 bases aligning to TRBD2. Sequencing was carried out using CD4+ T cells sorted from blood. The TCR was taken from a woman aged 18-35 years in good health. The sequenced DNA is TGCGCCAGCAGCTTGAGGTCGGCTGGGACTAGCTTGGGCGAGCAGTACTTC. Translated, this gives CASSLRSAGTSLGEQYF.